This T cell receptor (beta chain) was retrieved from a study of tumor and adjacent non-tumor tissue in lung cancer. Study-level points and caveats: Normal lung showed higher cumulative top 100 clone frequency than tumor.

RNA was extracted from bulk tissue without any cell sorting. The CDR3 extends over 14 amino acids. Unmatched junction bases numbered 4, after V lost 7 bases and J lost 5 bases. From germline, CDR1 is MNHEY and CDR2 SVGEGT. This clonotype was seen repeatedly, ten times or more. Antigen unknown. TCRbeta libraries were built with three rounds of nested PCR, modified from ARM-PCR. TCRdb re-called the multiplex PCR reads through MiXCR, storing one row per CDR3 protein. The sample lists about 76,000 distinct CDR3 sequences, 65% to 75% seen once, with roughly an eighth in the top ten. Sequenced input: lung tumor tissue. The chain has TRBV6-2 or TRBV6-3 and TRBJ1-5; 11 bases are a match to TRBD1. The clonotype comes from a woman in her sixties or seventies with non-small cell lung cancer. Here the CDR3 reads CASKRTGGDQPQHF. The CDR3 DNA sequence: TGTGCCAGCAAGAGGACAGGGGGCGATCAGCCCCAGCATTTT.